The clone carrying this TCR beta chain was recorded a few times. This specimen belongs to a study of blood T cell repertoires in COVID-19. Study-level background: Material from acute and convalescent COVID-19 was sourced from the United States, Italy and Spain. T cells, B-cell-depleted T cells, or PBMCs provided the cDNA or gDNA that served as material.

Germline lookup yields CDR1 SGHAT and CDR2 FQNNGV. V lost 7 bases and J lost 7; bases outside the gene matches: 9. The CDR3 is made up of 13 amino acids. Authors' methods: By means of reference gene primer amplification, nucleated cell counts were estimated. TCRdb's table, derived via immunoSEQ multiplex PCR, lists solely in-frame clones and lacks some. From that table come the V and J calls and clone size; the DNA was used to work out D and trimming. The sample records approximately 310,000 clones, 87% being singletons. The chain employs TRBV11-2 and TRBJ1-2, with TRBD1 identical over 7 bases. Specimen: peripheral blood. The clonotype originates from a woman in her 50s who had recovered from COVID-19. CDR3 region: CASTETGLGGYTF. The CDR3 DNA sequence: TGTGCCAGCACCGAGACAGGGTTGGGTGGCTACACCTTC.